This T cell receptor beta chain was obtained from a study of identical twins. A universal primer site was added by template switching, and unique molecular identifiers were carried by the cDNA. Each CDR3 protein gets one entry after TCRdb re-called the 5' RACE reads with MiXCR. The sample has hundreds of thousands of distinct CDR3 sequences; 5.5% to 6.5% are singletons. Deletions cut 2 bases from V and 1 base from J, with 8 bases between. This CDR3 contains 13 residues. Germline V gene data show CDR1 as DFQATT and CDR2 as SNEGSKA (reference sequence). Study-wide results and caveats: Excess twin sharing in beta out-of-frame sequences was weaker.

This clonotype was detected ten times or more. Its antigen is as yet unknown. The rearrangement uses TRBV20-1 and TRBJ1-2; no clear D gene. The receptor comes from a man in his late teens or twenties in good health. The sample taken for sequencing was naive T cells sorted from blood. CDR3 in DNA: TGCAGTGCTAGAAAGGGTCATAACTATGGCTACACCTTC. Translated: CSARKGHNYGYTF.